A selection of T cell receptor beta chains follows, all from one sample in a study of T-cell memory formation after mild COVID-19. TCRdb processed the 5' RACE reads anew with MiXCR; each CDR3 protein has one entry. This sample has roughly 300,000 distinct CDR3 sequences, with around 8% found just once. The sample was PBMCs or a T cell subset sorted from them (not recorded which). The receptors shown here come from a young man who had mild COVID-19 (a few samples of this study predate the infection). Cell type and time point are not known. CDR3s include the opening cysteine and the closing phenylalanine or tryptophan. Fields, in order: V gene, D gene, clone size, J gene, CDR3 protein, CDR3 DNA. The D gene is left open where the match is weak. A row's size may be missing; if present it is once, few, many or a size class.

>TRBV5-1|.|few|TRBJ1-1
CASSFRGDLNTEAFF
TGCGCCAGCAGCTTCCGTGGGGATTTGAACACTGAAGCTTTCTTT
>TRBV2|TRBD1|few|TRBJ2-2
CASPGQGAGELFF
TGTGCCAGTCCGGGACAGGGAGCCGGGGAGCTGTTTTTT
>TRBV29-1|TRBD1|few|TRBJ2-3
CSVEDLTGGVPDTQYF
TGCAGCGTTGAAGATCTGACAGGGGGCGTTCCAGATACGCAGTATTTT
>TRBV20-1|.|few|TRBJ2-5
CSARDRGTAQETQYF
TGCAGTGCTAGAGATCGAGGAACAGCACAAGAGACCCAGTACTTC
>TRBV12-3/TRBV12-4|.|many|TRBJ1-1
CASSLIREGEAFF
TGTGCCAGCAGTTTAATCCGGGAGGGGGAAGCTTTCTTT
>TRBV27|TRBD1|many|TRBJ2-1
CASSFLPYRGEFF
TGTGCCAGCAGTTTTCTCCCCTACAGGGGGGAGTTCTTC
>TRBV3-1|TRBD1|.|TRBJ2-1
CASSHIPGQAYNEQFF
TGTGCCAGCAGCCACATTCCGGGACAGGCCTACAATGAGCAGTTCTTC
>TRBV28|.|.|TRBJ1-2
CASSLAATGEYGYTF
TGTGCCAGCAGTTTAGCCGCTACAGGCGAGTATGGCTACACCTTC
>TRBV12-3/TRBV12-4|TRBD1|few|TRBJ1-2
CASGRDWPVRGKDYGYTF
TGTGCCAGCGGTCGGGATTGGCCAGTCAGGGGGAAGGACTATGGCTACACCTTC
>TRBV5-1|.|.|TRBJ1-1
CASSLIGDLYTEAFF
TGCGCCAGCAGCTTGATAGGGGACCTCTACACTGAAGCTTTCTTT
>TRBV7-2|TRBD2|few|TRBJ2-1
CASSPIAGLYNEQFF
TGTGCCAGCAGTCCCATAGCGGGGTTATACAATGAGCAGTTCTTC
>TRBV3-1|.|few|TRBJ2-1
CASSQEPRAQQFF
TGTGCCAGCAGCCAAGAGCCCCGGGCCCAGCAGTTCTTC
>TRBV12-3/TRBV12-4|.|.|TRBJ1-2
CASSPGWDGQYGYTF
TGTGCCAGCAGTCCAGGGTGGGACGGTCAGTATGGCTACACCTTC